Reported below is one TCR beta chain. This clonotype was picked up many times. No antigen is known for it. No base-level quality is on record; no much larger clone is a single base apart. There are 13 amino acids in the CDR3, from cysteine to phenylalanine inclusive. The only DNA kept is the CDR3, 39 bases in frame from the first base. Trimming costs V 4 bases and J 8 bases, and their ends lie 14 bases apart. Taken from the germline V gene, the CDR1 and CDR2 loops are SGHVS and FQNEAQ. The data stem from a study of Graves' ophthalmopathy and Graves' hyperthyroidism (dated by TCRdb to the late 2010s). Notes on the research overall: Peripheral blood samples were taken at the time of initial diagnosis, before any treatment was given. The study used signatures of the TCR beta repertoire to tell Graves' ophthalmopathy apart from Graves' hyperthyroidism and to predict which patients would progress to ophthalmopathy. In total, over 130 blood samples were TCR-sequenced: roughly 45 ophthalmopathy, some 75 hyperthyroidism and roughly 17 hyperthyroidism-to-ophthalmopathy patients. To explore V-J signatures that distinguish ophthalmopathy from hyperthyroidism, a discovery set of roughly 98 patients was enrolled, made up of more than 40 with ophthalmopathy and roughly 55 with stable hyperthyroidism. An independent validation cohort was composed of fewer than 20 hyperthyroidism patients and over 15 patients who later progressed from hyperthyroidism to ophthalmopathy. In more than five hyperthyroidism patients, the T-cell repertoires found in thyroid tissue were compared with those found in blood. Once sampling was done, hyperthyroidism patients were given methimazole at a starting dose of 30 mg daily, while ophthalmopathy patients were given high-dose intravenous methylprednisolone. For training and testing, the 100 or so patients in the discovery cohort were randomly divided in a 7:3 ratio. Beyond this particular receptor, the publication reports: Among expanded thyroid clonotypes with frequency above 0.001, most also showed up in blood, which suggests that blood repertoires may reflect the thyroid immune response. In validation, the model predicted ophthalmopathy progression with 55% to 71% sensitivity and 72.22% specificity; about a dozen predicted patients were CT-confirmed with GO in a median of about 7.1 months. Ophthalmopathy was separated from stable hyperthyroidism by the 13-signature model with about 89% sensitivity and 81% to 84% specificity in cross-validation and with 80%/75% in the test set. Sample size was not statistically predetermined, and group allocation was not concealed from the investigators.

TCR beta CDR3 regions were amplified from RNA transcripts for repertoire sequencing. The first round was an RT-PCR using HTBI primers with the Qiagen OneStep RT-PCR kit, and this first round was followed by a second-round multiplex PCR, then size selection and purification. Libraries were sequenced on an Illumina HiSeq2000 using paired-end 100 bp reads. In the paper's pipeline: SOAPnuke was used to process the reads, removing any read that contained adapters or uncalled bases, had a mean Phred below 15, or lacked an exact match to the constant primer or identifier. COPE v1.2.5 was used to merge the high-quality paired reads. Clonotypes were defined as unique nucleotide sequences and were aligned to IMGT TRB V, D and J references using MiTCR v1.1. The analysis was limited to V-J combinations with a frequency above 0.0001, which together covered around 99% of the repertoires. For each V-J combination, a TCR clonal expansion and chaos score was defined as F50 clonal expansion divided by the chaos observed in the TCRdist matrix. Welch's t-statistics and random forest were used to reduce the features to roughly 14 V-J combinations, which were then used as input to a naive Bayes classifier. The Morisita-Horn index was used to measure how similar the thyroid and blood repertoires were. TCRdb passed the public sequencing reads through fastp at Q25 and MiXCR, retaining productive beta sequences. Identical CDR3 protein sequences are pooled into one entry, listed with their most common genes and DNA. The authors' filters were not applied to this entry. For this sample there are approximately 460,000 distinct CDR3 sequences; approximately 14% appear just once. More than 8.5% of the sample goes to the ten largest clones.

Ophthalmopathy patients were characterized by moderately to severely active disease, a Clinical Activity Score of at least 3, a NOSPECS grade of at least 4, and a disease duration under 3 months. Anyone with other autoimmune diseases, uncontrolled infections, pregnancy or lactation was excluded from the study. Clinical symptoms, serum thyroxine, TRAb, thyroid ultrasound and orbital computed tomography were used for diagnosis. Ficoll-Paque density gradient centrifugation was used to isolate PBMCs from about 9.4 ml of fresh peripheral blood. Total RNA was extracted with Trizol reagent and quality-checked on an Agilent 2100 Bioanalyzer.

The source of this sequence is a woman aged 30 to 39 with Graves' ophthalmopathy. Donor details come from another sample of the same person, matched by shared clones. Sequencing used blood. Recombination connected TRBV7-8 to TRBJ1-2; the D gene is perhaps TRBD1, from 5 matching bases. The DNA sequence is as follows: TGTGCCAGCAGCTCGGGGACCCGTGGGGGCTACACCTTC. Its protein product is CASSSGTRGGYTF.